The next 17 T cell receptor beta chains were all read from a single sample in a study of spatial heterogeneity in lung cancer (dated by TCRdb to between 2017 and 2020). Taken with the paper, the label for time point translates to: blood at routine non-recurrence follow-up after resection. The protocol used for the library was 5' RACE. Sequencing used a NextSeq 500. TCRdb ran its own pipeline on the public reads, namely fastp trimming at Q25 and MiXCR clone calling, and kept in-frame beta chains. Every entry covers one CDR3 protein and lists the most common genes and DNA from its rows. In this sample the table shows roughly 99,000 distinct CDR3 sequences, less than 20% of which occur a single time. About a fifth of the sample goes to the ten largest clones. Sample: PBMCs, taken at follow-up. The receptors derive from a male donor with early-stage non-small cell lung cancer.

A few counts support this clonotype. The rearrangement joins TRBV4-1 to TRBJ2-5, with D possibly being TRBD1 or TRBD2 (7 bases each). V lost 0 bases to trimming and J lost 4 bases, with 18 bases between them. Germline V gene sequence: CDR1 MGHRA, CDR2 YSYEKL. The CDR3 totals 17 residues. CDR3 nucleotide sequence: TGCGCCAGCAGCCAAGAGGCTAGCGGCAGGGGGGGAGAGACCCAGTACTTC. The encoded protein is CASSQEASGRGGETQYF.

This clonotype was counted ten times or more. The V and J genes are TRBV7-9 and TRBJ1-5, with D possibly TRBD1 on 6 matching bases. This CDR3 contains 13 residues. V shed 5 bases and J shed 7 bases, with 12 bases lying between them. Germline assignment: CDR1 SEHNR and CDR2 FQNEAQ (reference sequence). In DNA form, the CDR3 reads TGTGCCAGCAGCCGCGACAGGCTCCAGCCCCAGCATTTT. It specifies CASSRDRLQPQHF.

The chain has TRBV5-1 and TRBJ2-5; tentatively, D is TRBD1 (5 bases). Germline CDR1 reads SGHRS; CDR2 reads YFSETQ. This CDR3 contains 13 residues. Trimming cost V 4 bases and J 7 bases, with 14 bases left between them. The CDR3 loop is CASSPDTGRTQYF. The CDR3 nucleotides read TGCGCCAGCAGCCCGGACACGGGTCGGACCCAGTACTTC. Together with reference TRBV5-1 and TRBJ2-5, the CDR3 gives the full variable domain: KAGVTQTPRYLIKTRGQQVTLSCSPISGHRSVSWYQQTPGQGLQFLFEYFSETQRNKGNFPGRFSGRQFSNSRSEMNVSTLELGDSALYLCASSPDTGRTQYFGPGTRLLVL.

This clonotype was found a few times. The V call is TRBV11-2, the J call TRBJ1-6; D perhaps matches TRBD1 (6 bases). The CDR3 is 15 amino acids. Germline V gene data show CDR1 as SGHAT and CDR2 as FQNNGV. Trimming shortened V by 1 base and J by 5 bases, and 9 bases separated the two germline ends. CDR3 nucleotides: TGTGCCAGCAGCTTAGCGGCAGGGGATAATTCACCCCTCCACTTT. Its protein product is CASSLAAGDNSPLHF.

This clonotype appeared many times. The V and J genes are TRBV7-6 and TRBJ2-1, with D possibly matching TRBD2 (5 bases). The length of the CDR3 is 15 residues. The germline V gene has CDR1 SGHVS and CDR2 FNYEAQ. Trimming left V 3 bases short and J 0 bases short, with 9 bases between. CDR3 nucleotide sequence: TGTGCCAGCAGCTTTTCCGGGAACTCCTACAATGAGCAGTTCTTC. Translating gives CASSFSGNSYNEQFF.

In this sample, this clonotype turned up a few times. The rearrangement joins TRBV19 to TRBJ2-1, with D perhaps TRBD1 (5 bases). Between the trimmed V and J ends, which lost 3 bases and 6 bases, there was a span of 6 bases. Germline V gene data show CDR1 as LNHDA and CDR2 as SQIVND (reference sequence). The CDR3 runs 12 residues. The CDR3: CASSIQGNEQFF. CDR3 DNA: TGTGCCAGTAGTATCCAGGGCAATGAGCAGTTCTTC.

The chain joins TRBV29-1 to TRBJ2-7; D is undetermined. The germline V gene encodes CDR1 SQVTM and CDR2 ANQGSEA. The CDR3 is made up of 11 amino acids. V dropped 5 bases and J dropped 3 bases, with 8 bases sitting between them. The CDR3 DNA sequence: TGCAGCGTTTACACCGGCTACGAGCAGTACTTC. Its protein is CSVYTGYEQYF.

This clonotype was counted a few times. The chain employs TRBV20-1 and TRBJ1-4; tentatively, D is TRBD1 (5 bases). V lost 2 bases and J lost 4, with 11 bases in between. This CDR3 comprises 14 residues. Germline CDR1 and CDR2: DFQATT and SNEGSKA (reference sequence). The CDR3 sequence: CSARPGPNNEKLFF. CDR3 nucleotides: TGCAGTGCTAGACCGGGACCGAATAATGAAAAACTGTTTTTT.

The chain carries TRBV18 and TRBJ1-4; 7 bases align to TRBD1. Trimming took 3 bases from V and 12 from J; bases not matched to a gene: 4. CDR3 length: 12 residues. In germline, CDR1 is KGHSH, CDR2 LQKENI. CDR3 nucleotides: TGTGCCAGCTCACCTGACAGGGAGGAACTGTTTTTT. This translates into CASSPDREELFF.

This rearrangement joins TRBV11-3 to TRBJ1-2, with TRBD1 as a possible D gene (6 bases). The CDR3 totals 14 residues. The V gene's germline CDR1 is SGHNT and CDR2 YENEEA. Deletions cut 5 bases from V and 4 bases from J, with 14 bases between. The CDR3 nucleotides read TGTGCCAGCAGCATGAACGACAGGCGCTATGGCTACACCTTC. Translated, it gives CASSMNDRRYGYTF.

This chain uses TRBV20-1 with TRBJ2-1; a possible D gene is TRBD2 (7 bases). The CDR3 spans 14 residues. Germline V lookup: CDR1 DFQATT, CDR2 SNEGSKA (reference sequence). The V and J ends lost 5 bases and 1 base respectively, with 12 bases between them. The CDR3 DNA follows: TGCAGTGCTGGTGAGGGGGGGTCCTACAATGAGCAGTTCTTC. This encodes CSAGEGGSYNEQFF.

The rearrangement joins TRBV20-1 to TRBJ1-1; possibly TRBD1 for D (5 bases). CDR1 is DFQATT and CDR2 is SNEGSKA in the germline V gene (reference sequence). The CDR3 runs 15 residues. The V end lost 5 bases, the J end lost 0 bases, and 16 bases lay between the germline ends. Written as DNA, the CDR3 is TGCAGTGCTCCACCCTCGGGGGGAGTGAACACTGAAGCTTTCTTT. Residues: CSAPPSGGVNTEAFF.

The J gene is TRBJ2-6, the V gene TRBV5-6; D is uncertain. The CDR3 consists of 16 residues. Per the germline V gene, CDR1 is SGHDT and CDR2 is YYEEEE. Trimming took off 0 bases at V and 0 bases at J, with 7 bases between the two ends. The CDR3 protein is CASSLVRTSGANVLTF. The CDR3 DNA follows: TGTGCCAGCAGCTTGGTTCGGACCTCTGGGGCCAACGTCCTGACTTTC.

This clonotype has more than one count but fewer than ten. The chain joins TRBV5-1 to TRBJ2-1, with TRBD2 matching over 11 bases. J lost 15 bases, V lost 4 bases, and 9 bases had no gene match. Germline V gives CDR1 SGHRS, CDR2 YFSETQ. The CDR3 runs to 13 residues. This chain's CDR3 is CASSGTSGSRGFF. In DNA, the CDR3 is TGCGCCAGCAGCGGGACTAGCGGTTCCCGGGGGTTCTTC.

This chain connects TRBV2 to TRBJ2-1; D unresolved. This CDR3 is built from 14 residues. V was shortened by 4 bases and J by 1 base, with 8 bases between the two germline ends. CDR1 and CDR2 from the germline V gene are SNHLY and FYNNEI. The DNA for the CDR3 is TGTGCCAGCAGTGCGGGTTCTTCCTACAATGAGCAGTTCTTC. Its protein product is CASSAGSSYNEQFF. Full variable domain (outside the CDR3, taken from reference TRBV2 and TRBJ2-1): EPEVTQTPSHQVTQMGQEVILRCVPISNHLYFYWYRQILGQKVEFLVSFYNNEISEKSEIFDDQFSVERPDGSNFTLKIRSTKLEDSAMYFCASSAGSSYNEQFFGPGTRLTVL.

The rearrangement links TRBV6-1 to TRBJ1-6, with 10 bases lining up with TRBD1. The CDR3 sequence is 15 residues long. After removal of 8 bases from V and 9 bases from J, the junction contained 10 bases not matched to a gene. The germline V gene encodes CDR1 MNHNS and CDR2 SASEGT. Written as DNA, the CDR3 is TGTGCCAGCTGCGCCGGCGGGACAGGGGCTTCACCCCTCCACTTT. It translates to CASCAGGTGASPLHF.

This clonotype was detected a few times. The rearrangement uses TRBV12-3 or TRBV12-4 and TRBJ1-2; 8 bases map to TRBD1. J gave up 8 bases and V 5 bases, and 10 bases lay outside the gene matches. The CDR3 contains 14 residues. CDR3 loop: CASSIDRGEYGYTF. The CDR3 region has the DNA TGTGCCAGCAGTATTGACAGGGGTGAATACGGCTACACCTTC.